One and the same sample provided the 16 T cell receptor beta chains below, sequenced in a study of T cells expressing NK-cell markers. TCRdb re-analyzed the 5' RACE reads; it lists each CDR3 protein once, without DNA. This sample's table has about 460,000 distinct CDR3 sequences. The source material was blood T cells: a sorted CD56 or NKG2C T cell subset, CD4+ or CD8+ T cells, or bulk PBMC T cells (not recorded which). These receptors were obtained from a woman between 45 and 60 years old in good health.

This rearrangement joins TRBV12-3 or TRBV12-4 to TRBJ1-4; TCRdb returns TRBD1, unconfirmable since there is no DNA. This CDR3 is 16 amino acids long. CDR3 region: CASSPRVPLANEKLFF.

CDR3 loop: CAITNWKTEAFF. The chain employs TRBV7-9 and TRBJ1-1. Germline V gives CDR1 SEHNR, CDR2 FQNEAQ (reference sequence). The CDR3 has 12 residues.

The chain recombines TRBV15 with TRBJ2-7; TCRdb indicates TRBD2, and absent DNA this call remains unverified. This CDR3 is 15 amino acids long. Germline V lookup: CDR1 LNHNV, CDR2 YYDKDF (reference sequence). The CDR3 reads CATSRARLKPYEQYF.

The chain carries TRBV11-2 and TRBJ2-7. The CDR3 is 15 residues long. The germline V gene encodes CDR1 SGHAT and CDR2 FQNNGV. This CDR3 reads CASSLLAGASYEQYF.

The J gene is TRBJ2-1, the V gene TRBV5-1; the D call of TRBD2 rests on TCRdb alone, since no DNA is present to check it. Per the germline V gene, CDR1 is SGHRS and CDR2 is YFSETQ. The CDR3 consists of 17 residues. The CDR3 is CASRVRTSVSSYNEQFF.

The V and J genes are TRBV30 and TRBJ2-3. Germline V CDR1 and CDR2: GTSNPN, SVGIG (reference sequence). This CDR3 spans 12 amino acids. This chain's CDR3 is CAWSVRPDTQYF.

The chain links TRBV12-3 or TRBV12-4 to TRBJ2-2; with no DNA, the TCRdb D assignment of TRBD1 cannot be verified. The CDR3 totals 14 residues. CDR3 residues: CASSGGGDNGELFF.

The chain carries TRBV7-6 and TRBJ1-2; TCRdb gives TRBD1 as the D gene, but with no DNA this cannot be confirmed. This CDR3 contains 14 residues. Looked up from germline, CDR1 is SGHVS and CDR2 is FNYEAQ. The CDR3: CASSQTGPGYGYTF.

This sequence joins TRBV12-3 or TRBV12-4 and TRBJ1-2. The CDR3 extends over 14 amino acids. CDR3 protein: CASSSGFGNYGYTF.

The chain carries TRBV6-1 and TRBJ2-1; TCRdb's D gene call, TRBD1, goes unchecked for lack of DNA. This CDR3 spans 18 amino acids. Looked up from germline, CDR1 is MNHNS and CDR2 is SASEGT. CDR3 residues: CAGSEGGDRGPLGNEQFF.

The chain employs TRBV20-1 and TRBJ2-1; absent DNA, TCRdb's TRBD1 call cannot be checked. Germline CDR1 DFQATT, CDR2 SNEGSKA (reference sequence). CDR3 size: 14 residues. The CDR3 loop reads CSASEGEINNEQFF.

The chain carries TRBV3-1 and TRBJ1-1; TCRdb indicates TRBD1, and absent DNA this call remains unverified. Germline CDR1 reads LGHDT; CDR2 reads YNNKEL (reference sequence). CDR3 length equals 14 residues. CDR3: CASSRGGENTEAFF.

J is TRBJ2-1 and V is TRBV10-1; the TCRdb call, TRBD2, lacks DNA for checking. In germline, CDR1 is WNHNN, CDR2 SYGVQD (reference sequence). The CDR3 is 17 residues long. The CDR3 loop is CASSFPGTSGSRNEQFF.

The V gene is TRBV12-3 or TRBV12-4, the J gene TRBJ1-1; the D gene TCRdb calls, TRBD1, cannot be checked with no DNA. The CDR3 spans 15 residues. CDR3 loop: CASSPPYSEGTEAFF.

The chain carries TRBV4-1 and TRBJ2-5; TCRdb's D call of TRBD2 is untestable without DNA. Per germline, CDR1 MGHRA and CDR2 YSYEKL. The CDR3 sequence is 14 residues long. The CDR3 loop reads CASSQDTSRETQYF.

The genes are TRBV20-1 and TRBJ2-5; the D call of TRBD2 rests on TCRdb alone, since no DNA is present to check it. CDR3 length: 17 amino acids. The germline V gene encodes CDR1 DFQATT and CDR2 SNEGSKA (reference sequence). This CDR3 is CSARARLAGGPIETQYF.